This T cell receptor (beta chain) was retrieved from a study of T cell changes during pregnancy in multiple sclerosis. TCRdb keeps only in-frame clones here, not all; method: immunoSEQ multiplex PCR. This table has about 46,000 clones, 91% appearing once. The CDR3 length is 11 residues. V lost 2 bases and J lost 5, with 3 bases in between. Germline V gene lookup returns CDR1 SGHVS and CDR2 FQNEAQ. Sample: CD8+ T cells from peripheral blood mononuclear cells, taken in the second trimester of pregnancy. This chain links TRBV7-8 with TRBJ2-5; no clear D. The sequence derives from a female donor with multiple sclerosis, enrolled in a pregnancy study. CDR3 DNA: TGTGCCAGCAGCTTACCGGAGACCCAGTACTTC. Encoded protein: CASSLPETQYF. Supplemented by reference TRBV7-8 and TRBJ2-5, the full variable domain reads GAGVSQSPRYKVAKRGQDVALRCDPISGHVSLFWYQQALGQGPEFLTYFQNEAQLDKSGLPSDRFFAERPEGSVSTLKIQRTQQEDSAVYLCASSLPETQYFGPGTRLLVL.